This T cell receptor beta chain stems from a study of cytomegalovirus exposure and HLA in healthy donors. The PCR ran on 60 Vbeta and 13 Jbeta primers. Sequenced by immunoSEQ multiplex PCR; TCRdb stores in-frame clones only, minus some. The sample lists 100,000 to 150,000 clones, about 81% occurring once. J was trimmed by 7 bases and V by 7 bases; bases with no gene match: 3. The V gene's germline CDR1 is SNHLY and CDR2 FYNNEI. CDR3 length: 13 residues. To note about this clone: The antigen is undetermined.

Overall study findings and caveats: One variant, a missense change in DCLRE1C, was linked in a later analysis to TCR beta V- and J-gene trimming. What TCR beta sequences reportedly achieved was accurate prediction of HLA-A and HLA-B alleles in most subjects. Researchers counted 150 to 200 TCR beta chains as cytomegalovirus-associated.

This sequence joins TRBV2 and TRBJ1-6; 8 nucleotides line up with TRBD1. Sequencing used PBMCs. This clonotype was obtained from a woman in her 40s in good health and CMV-seropositive. CDR3 in amino acids: CASKTGDNSPLHF. In DNA form, the CDR3 reads TGTGCCAGCAAGACAGGGGACAATTCACCCCTCCACTTT.